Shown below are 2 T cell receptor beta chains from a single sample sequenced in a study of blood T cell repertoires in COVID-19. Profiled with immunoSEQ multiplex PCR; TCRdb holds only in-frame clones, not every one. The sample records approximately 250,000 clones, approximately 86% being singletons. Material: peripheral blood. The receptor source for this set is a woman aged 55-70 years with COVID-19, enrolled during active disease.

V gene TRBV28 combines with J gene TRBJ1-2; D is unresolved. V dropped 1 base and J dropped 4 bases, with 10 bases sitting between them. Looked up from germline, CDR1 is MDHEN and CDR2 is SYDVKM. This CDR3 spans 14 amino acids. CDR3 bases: TGTGCCAGCAGTTTATTTGACCTAGGCTATGGCTACACCTTC. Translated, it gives CASSLFDLGYGYTF.

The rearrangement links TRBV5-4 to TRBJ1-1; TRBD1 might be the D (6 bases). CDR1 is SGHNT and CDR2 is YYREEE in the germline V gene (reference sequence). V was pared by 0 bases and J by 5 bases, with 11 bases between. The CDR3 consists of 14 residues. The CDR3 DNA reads TGTGCCAGCAGCTTGGACGGGGGGCTAACTGAAGCTTTCTTT. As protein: CASSLDGGLTEAFF.